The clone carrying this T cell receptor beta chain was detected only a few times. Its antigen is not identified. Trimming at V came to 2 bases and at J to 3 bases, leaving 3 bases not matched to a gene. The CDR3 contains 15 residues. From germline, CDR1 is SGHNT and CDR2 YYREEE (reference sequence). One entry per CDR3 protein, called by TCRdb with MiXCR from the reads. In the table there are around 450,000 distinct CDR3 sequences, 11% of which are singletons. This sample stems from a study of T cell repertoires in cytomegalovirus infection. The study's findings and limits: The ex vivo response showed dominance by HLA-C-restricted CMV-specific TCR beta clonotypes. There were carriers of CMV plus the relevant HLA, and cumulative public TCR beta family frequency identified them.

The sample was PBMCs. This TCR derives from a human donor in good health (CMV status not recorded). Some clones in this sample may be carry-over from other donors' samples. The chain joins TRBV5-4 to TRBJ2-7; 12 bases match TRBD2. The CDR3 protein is CASSFLAGGGYEQYF. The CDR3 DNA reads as TGTGCCAGCAGCTTCCTAGCGGGAGGGGGCTACGAGCAGTACTTC.